This T cell receptor (beta chain) is from a study of blood T cell repertoires in COVID-19 (dated by TCRdb to 2020 to 2022). General notes on the study: Samples covering the acute and convalescent phases of COVID-19 were provided by collaborators in the United States, Italy and Spain. The repertoires were released in a freely available public database meant as a resource for research on the immune response to SARS-CoV-2. Where available, HLA class I and class II types were taken from metadata supplied by the sample provider and were not determined by assay-based typing. Nearly every sample came with metadata listing a de-identified subject ID, COVID-19 status, age in years and sex. The prospective study material was composed of cDNA or gDNA derived from T cells, B-cell-depleted T cells, or PBMCs. Samples came from the ongoing ImmuneRACE study (first 160 participants) plus 1,254 subjects from 6 global collaborators. The dataset comprised deeply sampled blood TCRbeta repertoires from subjects exposed to, actively infected with, or recovered from COVID-19. General study outcomes and caveats: Clinical and demographic metadata were provided uncurated, with the amount varying by source and participant.

Collaborating institutions collected whole blood in K2EDTA tubes following their own protocols. For TCRbeta analysis, collaborators shipped samples as frozen whole blood, isolated PBMCs, or DNA extracted from either of those sample types. TCRbeta CDR3 regions were amplified from genomic DNA by means of the immunoSEQ Assay, a bias-controlled multiplex PCR. Per the original workflow: Within the assay, amplification of reference gene primers was used to estimate how many nucleated cells each sample contained. Sequence reads were collapsed and filtered to measure the absolute abundance of every unique TCRbeta CDR3 rearrangement. For each sample, productive Simpson clonality was calculated as the square root of Simpson's diversity index across productive rearrangements. As stored in TCRdb, this immuneACCESS dataset retains in-frame rearrangements with V and J assigned. A fraction of the clones does not appear; measured against another copy, unresolved V genes explain less than half of the discrepancy, and the remainder lacks a known reason. The V and J calls and clone size come from that table; D and trimming were worked out from the DNA. This sample comprises 150,000 or so clones, approximately 91% of them detected only once. In total, the top ten clones hold 2% to 3% of the sample.

Trimming at the junction amounts to 5 bases on V and 0 bases on J, and the germline ends lie 10 bases apart. Measured from the cysteine to the phenylalanine, the CDR3 is 15 residues long. Only CDR3 DNA remains: 45 bases, in frame from the first base. In the germline V gene, CDR1 corresponds to SGHVS and CDR2 to FNYEAQ. On this clone itself: Its antigen is not yet known. The record has no base qualities; no much larger clone is one base away.

Source material: peripheral blood. Recombination linked TRBV7-6 to TRBJ2-2, with the identity of the D gene unclear. This clonotype was obtained from a man between 18 and 35 years old with acute or convalescent COVID-19. The CDR3 reads as follows: CASSPFRSNTGELFF. The DNA sequence is TGTGCCAGCAGCCCCTTTAGATCGAACACCGGGGAGCTGTTTTTT. Supplemented by the reference TRBV7-6 and TRBJ2-2 proteins around the CDR3, the complete variable domain is GAGVSQSPRYKVTKRGQDVALRCDPISGHVSLYWYRQALGQGPEFLTYFNYEAQQDKSGLPNDRFSAERPEGSISTLTIQRTEQRDSAMYRCASSPFRSNTGELFFGEGSRLTVL.